The clone carrying this TCR beta chain occurred once. Its antigen is as yet unknown. This CDR3 region has 13 residues. Trimming pared 5 bases from V and 10 bases from J, leaving 18 bases between. CDR1 and CDR2 (germline): GTSNPN, SVGIG (reference sequence). RNA extraction and reverse transcription yielded cDNA as sequencing template. Produced via immunoSEQ multiplex PCR; TCRdb's table is partial and in-frame only. The table lists more than 130,000 clones, approximately 80% of them singletons. Treatment meaning: oral pan-JAK inhibitor, 5-10 mg twice daily. In alopecia areata patients, both lesional scalp punch biopsies and peripheral blood were collected. This record belongs to a study of CD8+ T cells in alopecia areata. Study results and limitations: Many expanded lesional clones stayed in scalp and blood while on tofacitinib. There were also resident alphabeta T cells of normal skin sequenced in scalp samples.

The source was CD8+ T cells sorted from blood, collected at week 4, from a patient treated with tofacitinib. This receptor was taken from a human donor with alopecia areata. The chain couples TRBV30 to TRBJ2-1, with D hard to call. CDR3 region: CAWRSLGLGEQFF. The CDR3 region has the DNA TGTGCCTGGCGCTCCCTTGGGTTAGGAGAGCAGTTCTTC.